Each of the 11 T cell receptor beta chains below was sequenced from the same sample in a study of graft-versus-host responses after intestinal transplantation. Sequencing used immunoSEQ multiplex PCR; TCRdb keeps in-frame clones, though not all of them. The sample records about 15,000 clones, approximately 62% being singletons. Lymphocytes from graft epithelium and lamina propria were isolated. Sequencing used ileum tissue, obtained 524 days after transplant. All receptors derive from a human patient who received an intestinal transplant, so some T cells may come from the graft donor.

This chain links TRBV6-5 with TRBJ2-7; 7 bases are shared with TRBD2. Per germline, CDR1 MNHEY and CDR2 SVGAGI. With 8 bases clipped from V and 3 bases from J, the junction kept 10 bases outside the gene matches. The CDR3 length is 14 residues. The CDR3, as DNA: TGTGCCAGCTCCCCCGGGGGAGGGAACTACGAGCAGTACTTC. This sequence encodes CASSPGGGNYEQYF.

The chain links TRBV25-1 to TRBJ2-5; tentative D call: TRBD2 (5 bases). Looked up from germline, CDR1 is MGHDK and CDR2 is SYGVNS. The V end lost 0 bases, the J end lost 3 bases, and 8 bases lay between the germline ends. The CDR3 consists of 14 residues. CDR3 amino acids: CASSEYWGEETQYF. The CDR3 DNA sequence: TGTGCCAGCAGTGAATATTGGGGAGAAGAGACCCAGTACTTC.

This clone showed up just a few times. This sequence joins TRBV7-8 and TRBJ2-7; the D is unclear. The CDR3 is 13 residues long. From germline, CDR1 is SGHVS and CDR2 FQNEAQ. Trimming removed 2 bases from V and 2 bases from J, with 7 bases in between. The CDR3 DNA is TGTGCCAGCAGCTTACGTAGTACCTACGAGCAGTACTTC. This encodes CASSLRSTYEQYF.

The chain recombines TRBV4-3 with TRBJ2-6; no reliable D call. The CDR3 spans 16 residues. The germline V gene has CDR1 LGHNA and CDR2 YSLEER. The V gene lost 0 bases and the J gene lost 0 bases, with 6 bases spanning the gap. The CDR3 loop reads CASSQDNFSGANVLTF. Here the CDR3 DNA reads TGCGCCAGCAGCCAAGATAACTTCTCTGGGGCCAACGTCCTGACTTTC.

This chain links TRBV9 with TRBJ2-1, with TRBD1 matching 10 bases. Per the germline V gene, CDR1 is SGDLS and CDR2 is YYNGEE. V lost 4 bases to trimming and J lost 7 bases; unmatched junction nucleotides: 11. This CDR3 is 16 amino acids long. The CDR3 DNA sequence: TGTGCCAGCAGCCCCACCGGGACAGGGGTTGTAAATGAGCAGTTCTTC. Translation: CASSPTGTGVVNEQFF.

The chain uses TRBV7-6 and TRBJ2-1; TRBD2 matches at 7 bases. Germline trimming cut 0 bases from V and 6 bases from J; bases unmatched to any gene: 8. The CDR3 has 16 residues. CDR1 and CDR2 (germline): SGHVS, FNYEAQ. CDR3 sequence reads: CASSLARGGGSNEQFF. The CDR3, as DNA: TGTGCCAGCAGCTTAGCGCGCGGGGGTGGTTCCAATGAGCAGTTCTTC.

This rearrangement joins TRBV19 to TRBJ1-6, with D possibly being TRBD1 (6 bases). CDR1 and CDR2 (germline): LNHDA, SQIVND (reference sequence). The germline V and J ends were trimmed by 4 bases and 9 bases, with 10 bases remaining between them. CDR3 length equals 13 residues. The CDR3 loop is CASSTQGSSPLHF. The CDR3 DNA sequence: TGTGCCAGTAGTACGCAGGGGAGTTCACCCCTCCACTTT. The complete variable domain, with remaining parts taken from reference TRBV19 and TRBJ1-6, reads DGGITQSPKYLFRKEGQNVTLSCEQNLNHDAMYWYRQDPGQGLRLIYYSQIVNDFQKGDIAEGYSVSREKKESFPLTVTSAQKNPTAFYLCASSTQGSSPLHFGNGTRLTVT.

The J gene is TRBJ2-3, the V gene TRBV27; maybe TRBD1 (5 bases). The CDR3 is 17 residues long. The germline CDR1 and CDR2 sequences are MNHEY and SMNVEV (reference sequence). V shed 2 bases and J shed 0 bases, with 15 bases lying between them. The CDR3, as DNA: TGTGCCAGCAGTTTAGGGGCTACTGAATGGAGCACAGATACGCAGTATTTT. Protein product: CASSLGATEWSTDTQYF.

This rearrangement joins TRBV19 to TRBJ2-5; no firm D call. Trimming pared 6 bases from V and 2 bases from J, leaving 16 bases between. The length of the CDR3 is 15 residues. Germline V gene sequence: CDR1 LNHDA, CDR2 SQIVND (reference sequence). The CDR3 is CASRPGQTEQETQYF. CDR3 sequence (DNA): TGTGCCAGTAGACCTGGGCAAACAGAACAAGAGACCCAGTACTTC.

This clone was counted between two and nine times. V usage is TRBV29-1 and J usage is TRBJ2-6, with 10 positions matching TRBD1. After removal of 5 bases from V and 0 bases from J, the junction contained 7 bases not matched to a gene. This CDR3 comprises 17 residues. Germline lookup yields CDR1 SQVTM and CDR2 ANQGSEA. The CDR3 sequence is CSVRDRGLSSGANVLTF. The CDR3 DNA follows: TGCAGCGTTAGGGACAGGGGATTAAGCTCTGGGGCCAACGTCCTGACTTTC.

The chain couples TRBV20-1 to TRBJ1-1, with unresolved D. V was shortened by 5 bases and J by 6 bases, with 10 bases between the two germline ends. The CDR3 spans 11 residues. The germline gives CDR1 DFQATT, CDR2 SNEGSKA (reference sequence). The CDR3 DNA follows: TGCAGTGCTTCTGAGGGCCCTGAAGCTTTCTTT. Amino acids: CSASEGPEAFF.